This entry lists 28 T cell receptor beta chains sequenced from one sample in a study of Siglec-9 on CD8 T cells in melanoma. Method: immunoSEQ multiplex PCR; TCRdb's copy keeps in-frame clones and lacks some. The sample consists of about 30,000 clones, about 80% of them appearing once. The source material was Siglec-9- CD8+ T cells sorted from blood. Source of these receptors: a human donor in good health.

The gene calls are TRBV11-2 and TRBJ1-1; 9 bases line up with TRBD1. Germline-derived CDR1 and CDR2 are SGHAT and FQNNGV. The V gene end was trimmed by 4 bases and the J gene end by 0 bases; junction bases not matched to a gene: 9. This CDR3 is built from 17 residues. This CDR3 reads CASSSDRGFTMNTEAFF. Written as DNA, the CDR3 is TGTGCCAGCAGCTCGGACAGGGGCTTTACGATGAACACTGAAGCTTTCTTT.

V usage is TRBV28 and J usage is TRBJ2-3; a possible D gene is TRBD1 (6 bases). Germline V gives CDR1 MDHEN, CDR2 SYDVKM. Trimming took 3 bases from V and 2 from J, leaving 21 bases between them. This CDR3 has 18 residues. CDR3 loop: CASSFPTGTGRNTDTQYF. In nucleotides, the CDR3 is TGTGCCAGCAGTTTCCCGACGGGTACAGGGCGAAACACAGATACGCAGTATTTT.

V and J are TRBV9 and TRBJ2-1; 8 bases line up with TRBD2. Germline V gives CDR1 SGDLS, CDR2 YYNGEE. Germline trimming cut 4 bases from V and 0 bases from J; bases unmatched to any gene: 6. The CDR3 loop spans 16 amino acids. This CDR3 reads CASSPPSGSSYNEQFF. The CDR3 nucleotides are TGTGCCAGCAGCCCTCCAAGCGGGAGCTCCTACAATGAGCAGTTCTTC. The full variable domain, with the rest looked up from reference TRBV9 and TRBJ2-1, is DSGVTQTPKHLITATGQRVTLRCSPRSGDLSVYWYQQSLDQGLQFLIQYYNGEERAKGNILERFSAQQFPDLHSELNLSSLELGDSALYFCASSPPSGSSYNEQFFGPGTRLTVL.

The chain uses TRBV7-9 and TRBJ2-1; tentatively, D is TRBD2 (5 bases). Germline V gene data show CDR1 as SEHNR and CDR2 as FQNEAQ (reference sequence). The CDR3 has 14 residues. Trimming cost V 4 bases and J 7 bases, with 14 bases left between them. The DNA of the CDR3 is TGTGCCAGCAGCTCCCCCGGGGATGGGAATGAGCAGTTCTTC. Protein sequence: CASSSPGDGNEQFF.

The rearrangement uses TRBV4-1 and TRBJ2-7; 9 nucleotides line up with TRBD1. This CDR3 has 14 amino acids. The ends lost 4 bases at V and 3 bases at J; junction bases unmatched: 4. In germline, CDR1 is MGHRA, CDR2 YSYEKL. The CDR3: CASSPGQGNYEQYF. DNA of the CDR3: TGCGCCAGCAGCCCGGGACAGGGAAACTACGAGCAGTACTTC.

This clone was picked up a small number of times. The chain combines TRBV19 with TRBJ1-1; a possible D gene is TRBD1 (6 bases). Germline CDR1 and CDR2: LNHDA and SQIVND (reference sequence). The V end was cut by 8 bases, the J end by 1 base, with 8 bases between. This CDR3 has 12 amino acids. This CDR3 is CASRGANTEAFF. The CDR3 DNA sequence: TGTGCCAGTCGGGGGGCGAACACTGAAGCTTTCTTT.

The chain links TRBV27 to TRBJ2-2; TRBD1 aligns across 7 bases. Germline loops: CDR1 MNHEY, CDR2 SMNVEV (reference sequence). The CDR3 loop spans 16 amino acids. V lost 1 base to trimming and J lost 1 base; unmatched junction nucleotides: 3. CDR3 protein: CASSLWGTENTGELFF. The CDR3 DNA is TGTGCCAGCAGTTTATGGGGGACAGAGAACACCGGGGAGCTGTTTTTT.

This clone came up once. The genes are TRBV27 and TRBJ2-7; 7 bases are shared with TRBD2. V lost 5 bases to trimming and J lost 2 bases; unmatched junction nucleotides: 3. This CDR3 is 13 amino acids long. Germline V gene lookup returns CDR1 MNHEY and CDR2 SMNVEV (reference sequence). The CDR3 is CASSRSGAYEQYV. The CDR3 DNA reads as TGTGCCAGCAGTCGAAGCGGGGCCTACGAGCAGTACGTC.

The J gene is TRBJ2-6, the V gene TRBV21-1; TRBD2 reflects the table's D call only, with no check against the DNA. TRBV21-1 has pseudogene status. The CDR3 runs 15 residues. CDR3 nucleotides: TGTGCCAGCGACCCACGGGTCTCTGGGGCCAACGTCCTGACTTTC. It codes for CASDPRVSGANVLTF.

This clone was detected only once. J is TRBJ1-1 and V is TRBV9, with a tentative D call TRBD1 (6 bases). The CDR3 spans 15 residues. Between the trimmed V and J ends, which lost 1 base and 3 bases, there was a span of 13 bases. Looked up from germline, CDR1 is SGDLS and CDR2 is YYNGEE. The CDR3, as DNA: TGTGCCAGCAGCGTAAGGAGAAGGGGGGACACTGAAGCTTTCTTT. Translated: CASSVRRRGDTEAFF.

On this clone itself: In the same sample, other DNA sequences code for this CDR3. This rearrangement joins TRBV11-2 to TRBJ2-7; TRBD2 matches at 7 bases. The CDR3 contains 14 residues. Germline V gene data show CDR1 as SGHAT and CDR2 as FQNNGV. V trimming: 1 base; J trimming: 3 bases; junction bases outside the gene matches: 3. The CDR3 loop is CASSLGGGGYEQYF. Here the CDR3 DNA reads TGTGCCAGCAGCTTAGGCGGGGGAGGCTACGAGCAGTACTTC.

The chain is built from TRBV6-1 and TRBJ2-5; 7 bases agree with TRBD2. CDR1 is MNHNS and CDR2 is SASEGT in the germline V gene. V was clipped by 3 bases and J by 9 bases; unmatched bases: 16. This CDR3 has 16 amino acids. The chain's CDR3 is CASSDRTGGTKSSQYF. CDR3 sequence (DNA): TGTGCCAGCAGTGACAGGACGGGGGGAACGAAATCGTCCCAGTACTTC.

The CDR3 nucleotides read TGTGCCAGCAGCCCCGACGAAGGGCTCTATGGCTACACCTTC. It codes for CASSPDEGLYGYTF. The chain recombines TRBV11-1 with TRBJ1-2; no definite D call. This CDR3 is built from 14 residues. The germline V and J ends were trimmed by 5 bases and 4 bases, with 14 bases remaining between them. Germline CDR1 is SGHAT and CDR2 is FQDESV (reference sequence).

The chain carries TRBV6-1 and TRBJ2-1, with no clear D. Trimming left V 5 bases short and J 7 bases short, with 6 bases between. Germline CDR1 reads MNHNS; CDR2 reads SASEGT. This CDR3 comprises 11 residues. The CDR3 DNA follows: TGTGCCAGCAGTTTAGGGAATGAGCAGTTCTTC. Protein: CASSLGNEQFF.

This clone has only a few counts. This chain uses TRBV13 with TRBJ2-3; 8 positions agree with TRBD2. CDR1 PRHDT and CDR2 FYEKMQ come from the germline V gene (reference sequence). The CDR3 covers 16 residues. With 1 base clipped from V and 1 base from J, the junction kept 4 bases outside the gene matches. The CDR3 reads CASSLVAGGRTDTQYF. For the CDR3, the DNA is TGTGCCAGCAGCTTAGTGGCGGGGGGTCGCACAGATACGCAGTATTTT.

V usage is TRBV6-5 and J usage is TRBJ2-1; D unclear. CDR3 length: 14 residues. Germline CDR1 reads MNHEY; CDR2 reads SVGAGI. V dropped 4 bases and J dropped 0 bases, with 7 bases sitting between them. The CDR3 protein is CASSFRSSYNEQFF. The CDR3 nucleotides read TGTGCCAGCAGTTTTCGGAGCTCCTACAATGAGCAGTTCTTC.

The V and J genes are TRBV5-4 and TRBJ2-7; TRBD2 is a possible D gene (5 bases). Trimming shortened V by 0 bases and J by 3 bases, and 10 bases separated the two germline ends. The germline CDR1 and CDR2 sequences are SGHNT and YYREEE (reference sequence). The CDR3 sequence is 14 residues long. CDR3 sequence (DNA): TGTGCCAGCAGCTTGGCCGTGGGAGACTACGAGCAGTACGTC. It is translated as CASSLAVGDYEQYV.

V is TRBV27 and J is TRBJ1-6; 10 bases map to TRBD1. The V segment lost 5 bases and the J segment 4 bases; nucleotides outside the gene matches: 8. Germline V gene sequence: CDR1 MNHEY, CDR2 SMNVEV (reference sequence). The CDR3 length is 17 residues. The CDR3 loop reads CASSGVGDRGYNSPLHF. DNA for the CDR3: TGTGCCAGCAGTGGTGTAGGGGACAGGGGTTATAATTCACCCCTCCACTTT.

V gene TRBV5-1 combines with J gene TRBJ2-1; TRBD2 aligns across 10 bases. V was pared by 4 bases and J by 4 bases, with 5 bases of the junction left unmatched. There are 15 residues in the CDR3. Per the germline V gene, CDR1 is SGHRS and CDR2 is YFSETQ. The CDR3 sequence is CASSGRTSGYNEQFF. The CDR3 DNA sequence: TGCGCCAGCAGCGGGAGGACTAGCGGATACAATGAGCAGTTCTTC.

In its sample, this clone was seen once. The chain links TRBV5-6 to TRBJ2-7; no definite D call. The CDR3 is 14 amino acids. V lost 4 bases and J 0 bases, leaving 11 bases between the germline ends. Germline values: CDR1 SGHDT, CDR2 YYEEEE. For the CDR3, the DNA is TGTGCCAGCAGCAGTGCCCTAGGCTCCTACGAGCAGTACTTC. This gives the protein CASSSALGSYEQYF.

Here the CDR3 DNA reads TGCAGCGTTGAAGATGGGGCGGGGTACACTGAAGCTTTCTTT. Its translation is CSVEDGAGYTEAFF. V is TRBV29-1 and J is TRBJ1-1, with D possibly TRBD1 on 5 matching bases. Germline assignment: CDR1 SQVTM and CDR2 ANQGSEA. V was shortened by 0 bases and J by 3 bases, with 11 bases between the two germline ends. This CDR3 is built from 14 residues.

The CDR3 sequence: CASSARLENEKLFF. The CDR3 bases are TGTGCCAGCAGCGCAAGACTTGAGAATGAAAAACTGTTTTTT. The chain carries TRBV9 and TRBJ1-4; D remains ambiguous. Germline values: CDR1 SGDLS, CDR2 YYNGEE. The CDR3 totals 14 residues. V lost 3 bases to trimming and J lost 5 bases, with 11 bases between them.

The genes are TRBV4-1 and TRBJ1-1; possible D gene TRBD1, 6 bases. CDR1 is MGHRA, CDR2 YSYEKL, per germline. Trimming cost V 4 bases and J 6 bases, with 12 bases left between them. CDR3 length equals 13 residues. This CDR3 is CASSPRAGAEAFF. The DNA of the CDR3 is TGCGCCAGCAGCCCGAGGGCAGGGGCTGAAGCTTTCTTT.

The rearrangement uses TRBV7-8 and TRBJ2-5; possibly TRBD2 for D (5 bases). Between the trimmed V and J ends, which lost 1 base and 5 bases, there was a span of 14 bases. The germline gives CDR1 SGHVS, CDR2 FQNEAQ. The CDR3 sequence is 15 residues long. In nucleotides, the CDR3 is TGTGCCAGCAGCTTAGTAACGACTAAAGGGGAGACCCAGTACTTC. It encodes CASSLVTTKGETQYF.

The chain carries TRBV6-5 and TRBJ2-1, with D unresolved. Looked up from germline, CDR1 is MNHEY and CDR2 is SVGAGI. This CDR3 comprises 14 residues. V lost 2 bases and J lost 4, with 9 bases in between. The CDR3 region is CASSYRNKYNEQFF. In nucleotides, the CDR3 is TGTGCCAGCAGTTACCGGAACAAATACAATGAGCAGTTCTTC.

This clone was recorded once. V and J are TRBV28 and TRBJ1-3; D gene ambiguous. This CDR3 has 19 residues. Germline CDR1 is MDHEN and CDR2 is SYDVKM. Trimming took 6 bases from V and 0 from J, leaving 24 bases between them. The CDR3 region has the DNA TGTGCCAGCAGCACCAATCCCCCGGACGGAAGGAGCTCTGGAAACACCATATATTTT. The encoded protein is CASSTNPPDGRSSGNTIYF.

This clone is medium-sized. The CDR3 DNA follows: TGTGCCAGCAGCCCCCTAGGGGGAGTCACTGAAGCTTTCTTT. This encodes CASSPLGGVTEAFF. V and J are TRBV6-5 and TRBJ1-1, with D possibly TRBD1 on 6 matching bases. This CDR3 is 14 amino acids long. Germline CDR1 and CDR2: MNHEY and SVGAGI. V shed 6 bases and J shed 4 bases, with 15 bases lying between them.

The V call is TRBV6-6, the J call TRBJ2-1; tentatively, D is TRBD1 (6 bases). From germline, CDR1 is MNHNY and CDR2 SVGAGI (reference sequence). This CDR3 has 14 residues. V lost 0 bases and J 5 bases, leaving 8 bases between the germline ends. This CDR3 reads CASSYSGAHNEQFF. In DNA form, the CDR3 reads TGTGCCAGCAGTTACTCGGGGGCCCACAATGAGCAGTTCTTC.